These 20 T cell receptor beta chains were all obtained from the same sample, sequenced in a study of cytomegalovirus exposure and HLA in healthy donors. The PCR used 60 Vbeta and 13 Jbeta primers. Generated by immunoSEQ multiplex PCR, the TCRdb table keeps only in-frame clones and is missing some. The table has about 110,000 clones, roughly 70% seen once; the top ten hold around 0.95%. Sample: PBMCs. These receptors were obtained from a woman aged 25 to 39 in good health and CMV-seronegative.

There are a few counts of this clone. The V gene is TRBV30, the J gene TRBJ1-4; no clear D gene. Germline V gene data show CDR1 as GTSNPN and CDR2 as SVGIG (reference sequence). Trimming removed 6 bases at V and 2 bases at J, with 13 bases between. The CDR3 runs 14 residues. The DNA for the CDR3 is TGTGCCTGTCTCACGGTGGTTACTAATGAAAAACTGTTTTTT. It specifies CACLTVVTNEKLFF.

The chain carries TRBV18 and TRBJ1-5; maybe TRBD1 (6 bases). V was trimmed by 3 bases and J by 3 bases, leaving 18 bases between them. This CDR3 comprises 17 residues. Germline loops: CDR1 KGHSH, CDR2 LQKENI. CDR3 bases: TGTGCCAGCTCACCCCCCGGACAGTCGGGATACAATCAGCCCCAGCATTTT. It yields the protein CASSPPGQSGYNQPQHF.

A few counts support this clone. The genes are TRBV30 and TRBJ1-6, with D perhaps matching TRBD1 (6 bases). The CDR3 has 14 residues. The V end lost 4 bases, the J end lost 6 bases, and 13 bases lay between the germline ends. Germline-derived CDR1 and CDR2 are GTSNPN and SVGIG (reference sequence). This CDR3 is CAWTPTGPNSPLHF. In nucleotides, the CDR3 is TGTGCCTGGACCCCGACAGGCCCTAATTCACCCCTCCACTTT.

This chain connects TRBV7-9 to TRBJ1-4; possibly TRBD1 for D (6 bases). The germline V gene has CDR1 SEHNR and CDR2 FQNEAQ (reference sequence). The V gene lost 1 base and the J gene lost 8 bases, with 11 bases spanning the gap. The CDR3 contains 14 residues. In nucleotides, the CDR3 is TGTGCCAGCAGCTTAGGGGAGGGGGAAGAAAAACTGTTTTTT. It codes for CASSLGEGEEKLFF.

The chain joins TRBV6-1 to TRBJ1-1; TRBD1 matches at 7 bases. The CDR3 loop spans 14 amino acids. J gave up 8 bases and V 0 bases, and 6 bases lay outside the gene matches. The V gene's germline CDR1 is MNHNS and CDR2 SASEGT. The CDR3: CASSEAGDRKEAFF. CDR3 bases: TGTGCCAGCAGTGAAGCAGGGGACAGAAAGGAAGCTTTCTTT.

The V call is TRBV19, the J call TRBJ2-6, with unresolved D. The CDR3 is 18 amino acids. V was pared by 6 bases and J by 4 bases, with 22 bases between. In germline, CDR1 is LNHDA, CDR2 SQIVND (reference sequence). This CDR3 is CASRGPLGSPDGANVLTF. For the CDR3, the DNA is TGTGCCAGTAGGGGTCCCCTCGGGTCCCCTGACGGGGCCAACGTCCTGACTTTC.

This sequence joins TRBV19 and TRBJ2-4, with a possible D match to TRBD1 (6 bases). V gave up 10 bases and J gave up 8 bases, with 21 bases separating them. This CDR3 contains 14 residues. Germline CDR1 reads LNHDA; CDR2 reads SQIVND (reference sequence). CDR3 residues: CATLDRIRPDIQYF. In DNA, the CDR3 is TGTGCCACCCTCGACAGGATCCGCCCGGACATTCAGTACTTC. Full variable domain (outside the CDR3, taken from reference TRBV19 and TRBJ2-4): DGGITQSPKYLFRKEGQNVTLSCEQNLNHDAMYWYRQDPGQGLRLIYYSQIVNDFQKGDIAEGYSVSREKKESFPLTVTSAQKNPTAFYLCATLDRIRPDIQYFGAGTRLSVL.

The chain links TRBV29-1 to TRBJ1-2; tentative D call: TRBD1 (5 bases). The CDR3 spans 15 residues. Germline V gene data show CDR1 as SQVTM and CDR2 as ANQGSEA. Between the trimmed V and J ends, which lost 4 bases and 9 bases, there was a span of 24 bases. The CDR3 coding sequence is TGCAGCGTTGCAATCTCCGGGACGGGTGCGGGGCGCTACACCTTC. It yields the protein CSVAISGTGAGRYTF.

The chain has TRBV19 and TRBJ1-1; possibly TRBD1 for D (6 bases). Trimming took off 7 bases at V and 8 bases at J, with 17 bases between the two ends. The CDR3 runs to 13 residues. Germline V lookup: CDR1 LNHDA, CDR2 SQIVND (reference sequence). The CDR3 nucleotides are TGTGCCAGTAATCCCTCAGGGGCAGTAGAAGCTTTCTTT. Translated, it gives CASNPSGAVEAFF.

Written as DNA, the CDR3 is TGTGCCAGCTCAGCCCGGACAGGGCCCACCGGGGAGCTGTTTTTT. Translated, it gives CASSARTGPTGELFF. J is TRBJ2-2 and V is TRBV18, with 8 bases lining up with TRBD1. The CDR3 length is 15 residues. Germline CDR1 and CDR2: KGHSH and LQKENI. V was clipped by 5 bases and J by 4 bases; unmatched bases: 6. Drawing the rest from reference TRBV18 and TRBJ2-2, the complete variable domain is NAGVMQNPRHLVRRRGQEARLRCSPMKGHSHVYWYRQLPEEGLKFMVYLQKENIIDESGMPKERFSAEFPKEGPSILRIQQVVRGDSAAYFCASSARTGPTGELFFGEGSRLTVL.

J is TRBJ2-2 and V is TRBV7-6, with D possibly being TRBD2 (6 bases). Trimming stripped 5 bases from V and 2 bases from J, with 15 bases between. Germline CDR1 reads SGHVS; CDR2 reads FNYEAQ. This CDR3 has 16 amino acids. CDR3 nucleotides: TGTGCCAGCAGCCCGGCCACGGGACTTAACACCGGGGAGCTGTTTTTT. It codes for CASSPATGLNTGELFF.

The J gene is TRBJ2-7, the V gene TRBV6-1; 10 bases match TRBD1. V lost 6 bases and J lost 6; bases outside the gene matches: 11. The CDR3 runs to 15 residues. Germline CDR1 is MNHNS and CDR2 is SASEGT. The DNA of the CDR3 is TGTGCCAGCAGCCTCTTGGAGGGGACAGGGGTCGAGCAGTACTTC. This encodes CASSLLEGTGVEQYF.

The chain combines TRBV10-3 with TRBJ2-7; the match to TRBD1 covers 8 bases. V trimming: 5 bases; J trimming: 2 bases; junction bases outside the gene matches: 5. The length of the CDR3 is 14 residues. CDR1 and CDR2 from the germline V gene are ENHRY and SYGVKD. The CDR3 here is CAISIGQGAYEQYF. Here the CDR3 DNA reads TGTGCCATCAGTATCGGACAGGGTGCCTACGAGCAGTACTTC.

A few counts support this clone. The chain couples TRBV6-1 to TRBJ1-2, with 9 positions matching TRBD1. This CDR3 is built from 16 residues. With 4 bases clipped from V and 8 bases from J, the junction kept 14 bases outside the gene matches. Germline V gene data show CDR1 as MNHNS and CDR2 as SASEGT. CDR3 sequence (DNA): TGTGCCAGCAGTGCCGAGTCTAGCCGGGACAGGGAGGGCTACACCTTC. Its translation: CASSAESSRDREGYTF.

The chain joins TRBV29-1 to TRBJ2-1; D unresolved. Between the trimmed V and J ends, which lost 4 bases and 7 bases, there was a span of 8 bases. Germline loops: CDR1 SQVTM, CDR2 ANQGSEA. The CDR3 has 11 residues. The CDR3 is CSVAVGNEQFF. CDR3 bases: TGCAGCGTTGCGGTCGGGAATGAGCAGTTCTTC.

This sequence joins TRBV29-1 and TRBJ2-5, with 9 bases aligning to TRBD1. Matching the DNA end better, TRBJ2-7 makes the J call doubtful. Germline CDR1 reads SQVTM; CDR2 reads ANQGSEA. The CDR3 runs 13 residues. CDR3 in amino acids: CSVPGTGINEQYF. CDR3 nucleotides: TGCAGCGTTCCAGGGACAGGGATCAACGAGCAGTACTTC.

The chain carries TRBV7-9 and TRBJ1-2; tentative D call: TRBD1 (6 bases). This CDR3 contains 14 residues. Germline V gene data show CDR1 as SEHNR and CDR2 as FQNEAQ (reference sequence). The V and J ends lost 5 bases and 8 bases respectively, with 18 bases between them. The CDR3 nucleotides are TGTGCCAGCAGCCCAAAGACAGGCAAAGAGGGCTACACCTTC. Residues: CASSPKTGKEGYTF.

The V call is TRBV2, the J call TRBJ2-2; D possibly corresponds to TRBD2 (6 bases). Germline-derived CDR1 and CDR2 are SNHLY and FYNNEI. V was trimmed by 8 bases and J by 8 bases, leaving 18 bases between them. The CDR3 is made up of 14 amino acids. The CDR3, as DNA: TGTGCCAGCTTATCGGGGGAGGAAGAGGGGGAGCTGTTTTTT. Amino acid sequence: CASLSGEEEGELFF. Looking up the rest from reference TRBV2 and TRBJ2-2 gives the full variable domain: EPEVTQTPSHQVTQMGQEVILRCVPISNHLYFYWYRQILGQKVEFLVSFYNNEISEKSEIFDDQFSVERPDGSNFTLKIRSTKLEDSAMYFCASLSGEEEGELFFGEGSRLTVL.

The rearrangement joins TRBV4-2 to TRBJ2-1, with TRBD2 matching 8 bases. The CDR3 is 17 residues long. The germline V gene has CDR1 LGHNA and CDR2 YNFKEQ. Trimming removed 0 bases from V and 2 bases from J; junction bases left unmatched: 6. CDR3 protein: CASSQDWLAGAYNEQFF. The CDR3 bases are TGTGCCAGCAGCCAAGATTGGCTAGCGGGCGCCTACAATGAGCAGTTCTTC.

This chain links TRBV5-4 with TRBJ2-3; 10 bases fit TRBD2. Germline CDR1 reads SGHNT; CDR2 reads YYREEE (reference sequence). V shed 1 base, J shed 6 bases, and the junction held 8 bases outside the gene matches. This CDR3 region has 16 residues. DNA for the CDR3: TGTGCCAGCAGCTTGACTAGCGGGGCCGGTTGGGATACGCAGTATTTT. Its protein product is CASSLTSGAGWDTQYF.